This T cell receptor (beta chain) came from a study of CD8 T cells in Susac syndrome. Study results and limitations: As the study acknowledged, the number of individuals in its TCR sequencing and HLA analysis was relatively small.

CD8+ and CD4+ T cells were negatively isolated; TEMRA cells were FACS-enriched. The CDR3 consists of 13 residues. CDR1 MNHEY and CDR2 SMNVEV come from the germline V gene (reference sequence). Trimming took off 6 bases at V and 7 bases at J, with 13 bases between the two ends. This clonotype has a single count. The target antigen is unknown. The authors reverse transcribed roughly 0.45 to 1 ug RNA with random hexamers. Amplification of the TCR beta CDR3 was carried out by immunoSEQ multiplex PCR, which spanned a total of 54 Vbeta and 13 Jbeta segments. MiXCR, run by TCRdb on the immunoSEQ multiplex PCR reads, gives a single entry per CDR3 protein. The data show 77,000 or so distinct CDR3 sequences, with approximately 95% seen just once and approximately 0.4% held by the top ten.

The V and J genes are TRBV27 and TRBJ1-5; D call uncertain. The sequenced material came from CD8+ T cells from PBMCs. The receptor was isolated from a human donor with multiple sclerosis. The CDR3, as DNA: TGTGCCAGCAGCCCCGCGGCTGGCCAGCCCCAGCATTTT. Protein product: CASSPAAGQPQHF.